Each of the 17 T cell receptor beta chains below was sequenced from the same sample in a study of breast tumors, draining lymph nodes, adjacent tissues. The lymph nodes were axillary draining lymph nodes from breast cancer patients. TCRdb reanalysed the multiplex PCR reads using MiXCR and keeps one entry per CDR3 protein. This sample has about 130,000 distinct CDR3 sequences, with about 20% found just once. Sequenced input: axillary lymph node tissue. Source of these receptors: a female donor with breast cancer. Some clones in this sample may be carry-over from other donors' samples.

There are many counts of this clonotype. The genes are TRBV9 and TRBJ2-3, with D possibly matching TRBD2 (6 bases). Germline values: CDR1 SGDLS, CDR2 YYNGEE. Trimming took off 0 bases at V and 4 bases at J, with 6 bases between the two ends. The CDR3 extends over 13 amino acids. In DNA form, the CDR3 reads TGTGCCAGCAGCGTAGCGGGAGCAGATACGCAGTATTTT. Its protein product is CASSVAGADTQYF.

Details on this clonotype: This may stem from a read error, because a much larger clone lies one nucleotide away. The CDR3 end shows no conserved phenylalanine or tryptophan, and so a read error is likely. This chain connects TRBV5-1 to TRBJ2-7, with D hard to call. Germline V CDR1 and CDR2: SGHRS, YFSETQ. This CDR3 contains 13 residues. Trimming took 1 base from V and 5 from J, leaving 10 bases between them. CDR3 DNA sequence: TGCGCCAGCAGCTTGCAGCGAACGGACGAGCAGTACTGC. The encoded protein is CASSLQRTDEQYC.

The rearrangement links TRBV7-3 to TRBJ2-2, with unresolved D. Trimming pared 0 bases from V and 6 bases from J, leaving 8 bases between. Germline values: CDR1 SGHTA, CDR2 FQGTGA. This CDR3 contains 14 residues. The CDR3 loop is CASSLTLTAGELFF. The CDR3 nucleotides are TGTGCCAGCAGCTTAACCCTTACCGCCGGGGAGCTGTTTTTT.

DNA of the CDR3: TGTGCCAGTAGGACGGGTGGTAATGAAAAACTGTTTTTT. It codes for CASRTGGNEKLFF. V is TRBV28 and J is TRBJ1-4; D unclear. The length of the CDR3 is 13 residues. CDR1 MDHEN and CDR2 SYDVKM come from the germline V gene. V lost 9 bases, J lost 4 bases, and 12 bases lay in between.

The table lists this clonotype with many counts. The CDR3 DNA is TGTGCCAGCAAGCTAGCGGGAGGGCCGAGCACAGATACGCAGTATTTT. It yields the protein CASKLAGGPSTDTQYF. The chain recombines TRBV6-1 with TRBJ2-3; 12 bases line up with TRBD2. Trimming removed 7 bases from V and 0 bases from J; junction bases left unmatched: 5. This CDR3 has 16 amino acids. Germline CDR1 MNHNS, CDR2 SASEGT.

As concerns this clonotype: This sequence may be a read error, since a much larger clone differs from it by one base. The rearrangement uses TRBV7-9 and TRBJ2-2; 8 bases fit TRBD2. Germline V gene sequence: CDR1 SEHNR, CDR2 FQNEAQ (reference sequence). This CDR3 region has 13 residues. This chain's CDR3 is CASSLKTGRELLF. DNA of the CDR3: TGTGCCAGCAGCTTAAAGACCGGGAGGGAGCTGCTTTTT.

The chain is built from TRBV3-1 and TRBJ2-1, with unresolved D. Trimming shortened V by 1 base and J by 0 bases, and 7 bases separated the two germline ends. In germline, CDR1 is LGHDT, CDR2 YNNKEL (reference sequence). The CDR3 length is 15 residues. The CDR3 loop reads CASSQGPGSYNEQFF. CDR3 sequence (DNA): TGTGCCAGCAGCCAAGGCCCCGGCTCCTACAATGAGCAGTTCTTC.

There are many counts of this clonotype. The chain combines TRBV4-1 with TRBJ2-7; TRBD2 aligns across 14 bases. Germline V CDR1 and CDR2: MGHRA, YSYEKL. The J segment lost 3 bases and the V segment lost 3 bases, leaving 4 bases of the junction unmatched. The CDR3 runs 16 residues. The CDR3 DNA reads as TGCGCCAGCAGCCAGACCGGGACTAGCGGGAGCTACGAGCAGTACTTC. Protein product: CASSQTGTSGSYEQYF.

As to this clonotype: Since a much larger clone is just one base distant, this may be a read error. V is TRBV30 and J is TRBJ2-7; a possible D gene is TRBD1 (6 bases). The CDR3 loop spans 14 amino acids. The V gene's germline CDR1 is GTSNPN and CDR2 SVGIG (reference sequence). Trimming shortened V by 2 bases and J by 0 bases, and 11 bases separated the two germline ends. CDR3 residues: CAWSRWGRSYEQYF. CDR3 nucleotides: TGTGCCTGGAGTAGGTGGGGGCGCTCCTACGAGCAGTACTTC.

As for this clonotype: This may arise from a read error, as a much more abundant clone is one base away. The chain carries TRBV6-6 and TRBJ2-4, with TRBD1 matching 10 bases. CDR1 and CDR2 from the germline V gene are MNHNY and SVGAGI (reference sequence). This CDR3 is 15 amino acids long. The CDR3 sequence: CASSYGTGVGNIHYF. For the CDR3, the DNA is TGTGCCAGCAGTTACGGGACAGGGGTCGGAAACATTCACTACTTC.

This clonotype was recorded at least ten times. The J gene is TRBJ2-5, the V gene TRBV6-5, with D perhaps assigned TRBD1 or TRBD2 (6 bases each). CDR1 is MNHEY, CDR2 SVGAGI, per germline. Trimming stripped 1 base from V and 1 base from J, with 13 bases between. The CDR3 loop spans 16 amino acids. CDR3 loop: CASSYLGGLAQETQYF. In DNA form, the CDR3 reads TGTGCCAGCAGTTACTTGGGGGGCCTTGCCCAAGAGACCCAGTACTTC.

This clonotype came up many times. The chain carries TRBV7-9 and TRBJ2-1; D not resolved. Germline assignment: CDR1 SEHNR and CDR2 FQNEAQ (reference sequence). Trimming left V 3 bases short and J 6 bases short, with 6 bases between. The CDR3 is 12 residues long. CDR3 DNA sequence: TGTGCCAGCAGCTTTATAGTCAATGAGCAGTTCTTC. Protein product: CASSFIVNEQFF.

This clonotype was detected a few times. A much more abundant neighbour one base away suggests this may be a read error. Since the CDR3 does not end with the conserved phenylalanine or tryptophan, this likely comes from a read error. This chain joins TRBV4-2 and TRBJ2-7, with D perhaps TRBD1 or TRBD2 (5 bases each). Germline CDR1 reads LGHNA; CDR2 reads YNFKEQ. The CDR3 is 16 residues long. The V end lost 0 bases, the J end lost 2 bases, and 14 bases lay between the germline ends. CDR3 region: CASSQEGDSPAYEQYS. CDR3 sequence (DNA): TGTGCCAGCAGCCAAGAGGGAGACAGTCCGGCCTACGAGCAGTACTCC.

This clonotype has more than one count but fewer than ten. The V and J genes are TRBV19 and TRBJ1-5; weak D call: TRBD1 (6 bases). The V and J ends lost 1 base and 5 bases respectively, with 21 bases between them. Germline V CDR1 and CDR2: LNHDA, SQIVND (reference sequence). This CDR3 contains 18 residues. Here the CDR3 DNA reads TGTGCCAGTAGTATAGGCCCTCGGGTAGGGACAAGGGATCAGCCCCAGCATTTT. Translation gives CASSIGPRVGTRDQPQHF.

This clonotype was counted many times. The V call is TRBV27, the J call TRBJ2-5; D uncertain. The V gene's germline CDR1 is MNHEY and CDR2 SMNVEV (reference sequence). V was clipped by 0 bases and J by 5 bases, with 13 bases between them. The CDR3 sequence is 15 residues long. The CDR3 nucleotides read TGTGCCAGCAGTTTATCCCTTGGTGGGTTGGAGACCCAGTACTTC. This codes for CASSLSLGGLETQYF.

This clonotype was detected ten times or more. The V gene is TRBV11-2, the J gene TRBJ2-7, with D tentatively TRBD2 (7 bases). CDR3 size: 18 residues. Germline V gene data show CDR1 as SGHAT and CDR2 as FQNNGV. V was clipped by 3 bases and J by 1 base, with 22 bases between them. The DNA of the CDR3 is TGTGCCAGCAGCTTCGATGAGGGGGAGGGGGTGGTGTCCTACGAGCAGTACTTC. It codes for CASSFDEGEGVVSYEQYF.

Comments on this clonotype: Just one base apart from a much larger clone, this may be a read error. J is TRBJ1-5 and V is TRBV2; no clear D gene. V shed 8 bases and J shed 4 bases, with 12 bases lying between them. CDR1 is SNHLY, CDR2 FYNNEI, per germline. This CDR3 spans 13 amino acids. CDR3 sequence reads: CASGLDGNQPQHF. The CDR3 DNA reads as TGTGCCAGCGGCCTGGACGGAAATCAGCCCCAGCATTTT.